This T cell receptor beta chain is from a study of blood T cell repertoires in COVID-19. Whole-study context: Samples came from the United States, Italy and Spain, spanning acute and convalescent COVID-19.

CDR1 is MNHEY, CDR2 SVGEGT, per germline. The V gene lost 4 bases and the J gene lost 7 bases, with 11 bases spanning the gap. CDR3 size: 14 residues. Individuals aged about 18 to 95 years were recruited from about two dozen US areas. Self-reported history from a screening survey and questionnaire set each donor's cohort. In the original analysis: How many nucleated cells were present was estimated from reference gene primer amplification. Repertoires were generated with immunoSEQ multiplex PCR, while TCRdb's copy carries only in-frame clones and drops some. The V and J calls and clone size come from that table; D and trimming were worked out from the DNA. The sample has over 250,000 clones; roughly 86% are singletons.

This sequence was found in a woman under 30 who had recovered from COVID-19. The chain uses TRBV6-2 or TRBV6-3 and TRBJ1-6, with no clear D. Input material: PBMCs or T cells enriched from blood (not recorded which). In DNA form, the CDR3 reads TGTGCCAGCAGTTTAAGACAAGAAAATTCACCCCTCCACTTT. This translates into CASSLRQENSPLHF.